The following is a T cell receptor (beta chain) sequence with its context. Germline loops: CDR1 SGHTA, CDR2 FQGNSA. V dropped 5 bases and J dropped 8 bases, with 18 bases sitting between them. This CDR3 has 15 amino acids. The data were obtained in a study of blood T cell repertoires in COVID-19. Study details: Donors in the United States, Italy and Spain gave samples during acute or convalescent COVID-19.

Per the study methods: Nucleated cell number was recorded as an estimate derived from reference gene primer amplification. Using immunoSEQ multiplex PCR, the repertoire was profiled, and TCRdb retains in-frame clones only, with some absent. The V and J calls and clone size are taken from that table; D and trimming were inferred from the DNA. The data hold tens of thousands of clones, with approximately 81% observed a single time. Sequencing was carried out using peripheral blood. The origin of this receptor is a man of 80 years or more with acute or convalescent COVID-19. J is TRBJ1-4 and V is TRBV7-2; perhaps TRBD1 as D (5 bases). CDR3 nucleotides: TGTGCCAGCAGCCTCACCCCCAGGGTAGGAGAAAAACTGTTTTTT. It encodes CASSLTPRVGEKLFF.